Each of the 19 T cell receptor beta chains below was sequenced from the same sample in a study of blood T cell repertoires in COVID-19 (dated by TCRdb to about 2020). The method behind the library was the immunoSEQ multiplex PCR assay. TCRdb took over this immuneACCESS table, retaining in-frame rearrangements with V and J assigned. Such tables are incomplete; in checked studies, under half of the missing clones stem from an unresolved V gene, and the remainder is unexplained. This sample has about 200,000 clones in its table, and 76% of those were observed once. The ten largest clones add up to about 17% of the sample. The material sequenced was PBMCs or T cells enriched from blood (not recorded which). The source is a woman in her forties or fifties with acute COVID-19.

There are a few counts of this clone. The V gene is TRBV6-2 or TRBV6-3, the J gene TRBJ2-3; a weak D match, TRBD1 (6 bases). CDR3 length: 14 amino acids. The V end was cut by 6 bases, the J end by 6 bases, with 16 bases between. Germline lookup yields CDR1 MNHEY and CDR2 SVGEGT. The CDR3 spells CASSSGQPGDTQYF. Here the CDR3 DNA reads TGTGCCAGCAGCTCTGGACAGCCAGGGGATACGCAGTATTTT.

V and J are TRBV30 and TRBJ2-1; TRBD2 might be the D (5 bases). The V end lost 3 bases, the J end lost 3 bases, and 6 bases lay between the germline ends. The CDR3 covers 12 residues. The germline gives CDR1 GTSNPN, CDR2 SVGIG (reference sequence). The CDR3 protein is CAWSGIYNEQFF. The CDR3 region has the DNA TGTGCCTGGAGCGGGATCTACAATGAGCAGTTCTTC.

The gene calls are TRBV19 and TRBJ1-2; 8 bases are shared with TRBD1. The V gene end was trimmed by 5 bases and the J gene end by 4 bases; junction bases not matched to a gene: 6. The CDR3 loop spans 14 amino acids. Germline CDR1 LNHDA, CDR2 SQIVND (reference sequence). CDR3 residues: CASSDRGPPYGYTF. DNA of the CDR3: TGTGCCAGTAGTGACAGGGGTCCCCCCTATGGCTACACCTTC.

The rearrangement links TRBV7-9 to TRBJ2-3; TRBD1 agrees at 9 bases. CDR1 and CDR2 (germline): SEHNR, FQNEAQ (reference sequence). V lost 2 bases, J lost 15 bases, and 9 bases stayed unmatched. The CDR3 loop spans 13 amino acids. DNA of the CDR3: TGTGCCAGCAGCTTACACCCCCGGACAGGGGACTATTTT. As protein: CASSLHPRTGDYF.

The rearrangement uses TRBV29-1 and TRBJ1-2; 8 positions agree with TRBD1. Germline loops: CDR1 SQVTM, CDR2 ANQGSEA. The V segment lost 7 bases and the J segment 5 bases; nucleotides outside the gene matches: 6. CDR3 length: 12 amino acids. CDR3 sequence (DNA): TGCAGCGCCATACAGGGGGAATATGGCTACACCTTC. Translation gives CSAIQGEYGYTF.

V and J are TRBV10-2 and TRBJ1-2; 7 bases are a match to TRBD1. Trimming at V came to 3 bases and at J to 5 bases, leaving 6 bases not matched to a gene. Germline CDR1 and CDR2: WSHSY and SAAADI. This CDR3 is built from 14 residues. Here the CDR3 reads CASSEGDSGYGYTF. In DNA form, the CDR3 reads TGCGCCAGCAGTGAAGGGGACAGTGGGTATGGCTACACCTTC.

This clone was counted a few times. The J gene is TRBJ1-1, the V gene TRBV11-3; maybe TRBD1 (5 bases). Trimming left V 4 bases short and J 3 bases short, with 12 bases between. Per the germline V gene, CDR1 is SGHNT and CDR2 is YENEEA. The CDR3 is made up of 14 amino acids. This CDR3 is CASSSAGVDTEAFF. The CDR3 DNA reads TGTGCCAGCAGCTCGGCGGGGGTGGACACTGAAGCTTTCTTT.

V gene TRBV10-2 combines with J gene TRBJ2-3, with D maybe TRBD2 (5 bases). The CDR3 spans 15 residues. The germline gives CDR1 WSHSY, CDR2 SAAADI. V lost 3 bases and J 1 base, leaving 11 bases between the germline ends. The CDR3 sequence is CASSDPERGTDTQYF. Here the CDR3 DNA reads TGCGCCAGCAGTGACCCGGAGAGGGGCACAGATACGCAGTATTTT.

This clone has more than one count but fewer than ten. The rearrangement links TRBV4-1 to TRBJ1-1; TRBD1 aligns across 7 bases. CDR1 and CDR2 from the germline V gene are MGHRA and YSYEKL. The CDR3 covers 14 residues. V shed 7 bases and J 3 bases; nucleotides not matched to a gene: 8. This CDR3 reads CASTATGRDTEAFF. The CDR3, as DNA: TGCGCCAGCACCGCGACAGGGCGGGACACTGAAGCTTTCTTT.

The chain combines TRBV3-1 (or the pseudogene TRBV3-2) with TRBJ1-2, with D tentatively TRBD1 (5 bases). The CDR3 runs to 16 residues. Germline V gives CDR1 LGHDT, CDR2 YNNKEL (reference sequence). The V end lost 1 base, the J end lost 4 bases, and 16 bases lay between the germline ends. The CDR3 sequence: CASSQGSPGLSYGYTF. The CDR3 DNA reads TGTGCCAGCAGCCAAGGTAGCCCAGGGTTGAGCTATGGCTACACCTTC.

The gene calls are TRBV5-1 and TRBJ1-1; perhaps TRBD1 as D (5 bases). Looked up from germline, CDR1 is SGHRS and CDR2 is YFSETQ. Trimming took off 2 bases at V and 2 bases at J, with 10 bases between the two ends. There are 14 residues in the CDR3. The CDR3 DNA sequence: TGCGCCAGCAGCTTCGGGGGACTTAACACTGAAGCTTTCTTT. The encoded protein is CASSFGGLNTEAFF.

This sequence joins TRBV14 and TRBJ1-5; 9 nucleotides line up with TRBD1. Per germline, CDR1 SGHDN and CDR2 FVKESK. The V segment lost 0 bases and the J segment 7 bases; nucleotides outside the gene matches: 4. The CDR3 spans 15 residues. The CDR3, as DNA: TGTGCCAGCAGCCAAGACCGGGACAGGGACCAGCCCCAGCATTTT. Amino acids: CASSQDRDRDQPQHF.

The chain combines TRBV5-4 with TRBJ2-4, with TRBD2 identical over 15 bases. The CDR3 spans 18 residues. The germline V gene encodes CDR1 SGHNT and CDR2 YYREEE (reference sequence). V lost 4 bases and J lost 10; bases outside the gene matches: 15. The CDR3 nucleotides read TGTGCCAGCAGCCCAAGGCCCGTCGGGACTAGCGGGGGGATTATTCAGTACTTC. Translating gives CASSPRPVGTSGGIIQYF.

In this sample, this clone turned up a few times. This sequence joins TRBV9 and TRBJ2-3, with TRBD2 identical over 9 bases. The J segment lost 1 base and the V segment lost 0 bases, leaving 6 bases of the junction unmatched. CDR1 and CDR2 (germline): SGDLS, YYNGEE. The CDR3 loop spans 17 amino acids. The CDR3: CASSVAPPSGGTDTQYF. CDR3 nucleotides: TGTGCCAGCAGCGTAGCTCCCCCTAGCGGGGGCACAGATACGCAGTATTTT.

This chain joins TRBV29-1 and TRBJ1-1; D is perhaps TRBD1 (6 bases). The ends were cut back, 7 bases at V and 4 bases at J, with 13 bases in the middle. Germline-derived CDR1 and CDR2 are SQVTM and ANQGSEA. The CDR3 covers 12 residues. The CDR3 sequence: CSDRDIGTEAFF. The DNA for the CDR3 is TGCAGCGACAGGGACATCGGCACTGAAGCTTTCTTT.

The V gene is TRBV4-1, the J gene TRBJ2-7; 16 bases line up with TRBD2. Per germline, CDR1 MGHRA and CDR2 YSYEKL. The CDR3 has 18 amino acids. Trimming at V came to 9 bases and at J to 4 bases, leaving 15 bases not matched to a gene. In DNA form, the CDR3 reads TGCGCCAGTCGCGGAGGGACTAGCGGGGGGGAAAGAACTTACGAGCAGTACGTC. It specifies CASRGGTSGGERTYEQYV.

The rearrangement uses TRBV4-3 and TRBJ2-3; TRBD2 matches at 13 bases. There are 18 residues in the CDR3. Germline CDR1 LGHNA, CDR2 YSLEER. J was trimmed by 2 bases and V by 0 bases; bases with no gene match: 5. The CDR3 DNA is TGCGCCAGCAGCCAAGAGGGGACTAGCGGGGAGTACACAGATACGCAGTATTTT. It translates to CASSQEGTSGEYTDTQYF.

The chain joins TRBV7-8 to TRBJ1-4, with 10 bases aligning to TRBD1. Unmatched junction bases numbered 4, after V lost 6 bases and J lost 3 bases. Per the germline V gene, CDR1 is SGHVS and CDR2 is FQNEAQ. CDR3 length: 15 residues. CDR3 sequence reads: CASRDRGWANEKLFF. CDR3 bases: TGTGCCAGCAGGGACAGGGGGTGGGCTAATGAAAAACTGTTTTTT.

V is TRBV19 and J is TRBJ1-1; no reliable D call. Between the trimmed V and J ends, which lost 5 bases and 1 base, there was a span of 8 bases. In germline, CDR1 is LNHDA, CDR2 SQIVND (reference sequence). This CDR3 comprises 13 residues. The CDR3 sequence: CASSVQKNTEAFF. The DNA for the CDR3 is TGTGCCAGTAGTGTGCAGAAGAACACTGAAGCTTTCTTT.